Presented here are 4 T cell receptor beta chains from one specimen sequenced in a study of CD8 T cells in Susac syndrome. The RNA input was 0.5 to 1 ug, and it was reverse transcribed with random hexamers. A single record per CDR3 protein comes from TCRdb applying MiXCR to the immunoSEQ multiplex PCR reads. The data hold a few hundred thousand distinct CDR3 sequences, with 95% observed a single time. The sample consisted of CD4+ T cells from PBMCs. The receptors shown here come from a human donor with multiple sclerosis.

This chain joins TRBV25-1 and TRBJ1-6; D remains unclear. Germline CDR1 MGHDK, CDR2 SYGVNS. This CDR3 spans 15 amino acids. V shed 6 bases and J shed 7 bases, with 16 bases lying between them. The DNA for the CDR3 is TGTGCCAGCAGCTCACTGGGTGGGCGAAATTCACCCCTCCACTTT. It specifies CASSSLGGRNSPLHF.

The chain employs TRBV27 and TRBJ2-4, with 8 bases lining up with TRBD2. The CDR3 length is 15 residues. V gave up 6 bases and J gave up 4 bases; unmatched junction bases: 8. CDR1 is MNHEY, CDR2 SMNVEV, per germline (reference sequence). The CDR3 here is CASRWTSQGKNIQYF. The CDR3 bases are TGTGCCAGCAGGTGGACTAGCCAGGGTAAAAACATTCAGTACTTC.

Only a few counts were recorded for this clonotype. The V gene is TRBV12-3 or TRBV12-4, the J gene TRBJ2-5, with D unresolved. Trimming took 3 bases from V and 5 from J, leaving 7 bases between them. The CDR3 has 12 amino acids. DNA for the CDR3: TGTGCCAGCAGTTTGAGAGCCGAGACCCAGTACTTC. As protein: CASSLRAETQYF.

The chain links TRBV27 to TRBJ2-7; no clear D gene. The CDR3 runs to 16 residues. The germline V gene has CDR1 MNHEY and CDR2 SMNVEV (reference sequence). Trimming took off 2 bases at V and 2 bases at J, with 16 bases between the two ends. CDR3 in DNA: TGTGCCAGCAGTTTACTCGGACGGCGGTTCGCCTACGAGCAGTACTTC. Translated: CASSLLGRRFAYEQYF.